This TCR beta chain was sequenced for a study of T cells in Graves' hyperthyroidism and ophthalmopathy. Study results and limitations: Also found in blood were most expanded thyroid clonotypes above 0.001. The model predicted ophthalmopathy a median approximately 6 months before onset. Ophthalmopathy and stable hyperthyroidism were separated by a 13 V-J model.

Fresh peripheral blood, roughly 10 ml of it, supplied the PBMCs. The germline gives CDR1 SGHTA, CDR2 FQGNSA. The CDR3 is made up of 12 amino acids. This clonotype has just a few counts. Its target is not known. Germline is not matched at one junction end, which may reflect a read error. Regions amplified from RNA transcripts were the TCR beta CDR3 regions. The primer set for the first-round RT-PCR of the TCR CDR3 was HTBI. One entry per CDR3 protein results from TCRdb running MiXCR on the multiplex PCR reads. The sample includes some 580,000 distinct CDR3 sequences, 16% of them seen just once. The chain employs TRBV7-2 and TRBJ2-1; D not certain. Input material: blood. The receptor was derived from a woman in her 40s with Graves' ophthalmopathy. The CDR3 sequence: CASSQFGNEQFF. As DNA, the CDR3 is TGTGCCAGCAGCCAGTTTGGCAATGAACAGTTCTTC.